This TCR beta chain was observed in a study of blood T cell repertoires in COVID-19. The overall study: T cells, B-cell-depleted T cells, or PBMCs supplied cDNA or gDNA.

CDR3 size: 16 residues. The V gene lost 5 bases and the J gene lost 2 bases, with 15 bases spanning the gap. CDR1 is SGHNT, CDR2 YENEEA, per germline. Some clones are missing from TCRdb's copy, which holds only in-frame ones; the method was immunoSEQ multiplex PCR. The profile shows about 380,000 clones, roughly 90% of them singletons. The specimen sequenced was peripheral blood. The chain links TRBV11-3 to TRBJ2-2; D perhaps matches TRBD1 (6 bases). This receptor was identified in a man aged 35 to 55 with acute or convalescent COVID-19. DNA for the CDR3: TGTGCCAGCAGCCCCCGCCAGGGGATTAACACCGGGGAGCTGTTTTTT. Translated: CASSPRQGINTGELFF. Filled out from reference TRBV11-3 and TRBJ2-2, the complete variable domain reads EAGVVQSPRYKIIEKKQPVAFWCNPISGHNTLYWYLQNLGQGPELLIRYENEEAVDDSQLPKDRFSAERLKGVDSTLKIQPAELGDSAVYLCASSPRQGINTGELFFGEGSRLTVL.